These 15 T cell receptor beta chains came from one sample sequenced in a study of OX40 agonist ivuxolimab in advanced cancers. The protocol was immunoSEQ multiplex PCR, while the TCRdb copy is restricted to in-frame clones and leaves out a portion. The sample contains around 90,000 clones, roughly nine tenths of which appear only once. Material: CD4+ or CD8+ T cells sorted from blood, obtained in a trial of the OX40 agonist ivuxolimab. These receptors all come from an adult with an advanced solid tumor such as melanoma, head and neck, liver or kidney cancer.

This chain joins TRBV5-4 and TRBJ2-7, with TRBD1 identical over 7 bases. With 1 base clipped from V and 3 bases from J, the junction kept 7 bases outside the gene matches. The CDR3 contains 15 residues. Germline V gene sequence: CDR1 SGHNT, CDR2 YYREEE (reference sequence). The CDR3, as DNA: TGTGCCAGCAGCTTGCCAGGGACAGAGTACTACGAGCAGTACTTC. It translates to CASSLPGTEYYEQYF.

The chain employs TRBV7-9 and TRBJ1-4, with TRBD1 identical over 7 bases. Germline assignment: CDR1 SEHNR and CDR2 FQNEAQ (reference sequence). The V and J ends lost 5 bases and 6 bases, in that order; junction bases with no gene match: 18. This CDR3 region has 18 residues. In nucleotides, the CDR3 is TGTGCCAGCAGCCCCTGGGCAGGGGGGCAGGGAAGGGATGAAAAACTGTTTTTT. Amino acids: CASSPWAGGQGRDEKLFF.

The chain uses TRBV18 and TRBJ1-1, with unresolved D. Germline loops: CDR1 KGHSH, CDR2 LQKENI. V lost 5 bases, J lost 5 bases, and 15 bases lay in between. This CDR3 is built from 14 residues. The CDR3 spells CASSSHPGVTEAFF. CDR3 nucleotides: TGTGCCAGCTCATCCCATCCGGGAGTTACTGAAGCTTTCTTT.

The J gene is TRBJ2-7, the V gene TRBV7-3, with unresolved D. Trimming cost V 7 bases and J 0 bases, with 13 bases left between them. Germline V gene lookup returns CDR1 SGHTA and CDR2 FQGTGA. There are 14 residues in the CDR3. The CDR3 loop reads CASNPLKSSYEQYF. CDR3 in DNA: TGTGCCAGCAACCCCCTCAAGAGCTCCTACGAGCAGTACTTC.

The rearrangement uses TRBV18 and TRBJ1-5; perhaps TRBD1 as D (5 bases). Trimming shortened V by 3 bases and J by 9 bases, and 12 bases separated the two germline ends. Germline CDR1 is KGHSH and CDR2 is LQKENI. The CDR3 is 13 amino acids. CDR3 protein: CASSPGGDAPQHF. The CDR3, as DNA: TGTGCCAGCTCACCGGGAGGGGATGCGCCCCAGCATTTT. Drawing the rest from reference TRBV18 and TRBJ1-5, the complete variable domain is NAGVMQNPRHLVRRRGQEARLRCSPMKGHSHVYWYRQLPEEGLKFMVYLQKENIIDESGMPKERFSAEFPKEGPSILRIQQVVRGDSAAYFCASSPGGDAPQHFGDGTRLSIL.

The rearrangement links TRBV5-1 to TRBJ2-7; the D gene is possibly TRBD1 (6 bases). Germline V lookup: CDR1 SGHRS, CDR2 YFSETQ. The CDR3 has 14 amino acids. Trimming took 3 bases from V and 0 from J, leaving 10 bases between them. CDR3 nucleotides: TGCGCCAGCAGCTATCCGGACAGCTCCTACGAGCAGTACTTC. It is translated as CASSYPDSSYEQYF. The full variable domain, with the rest looked up from reference TRBV5-1 and TRBJ2-7, is KAGVTQTPRYLIKTRGQQVTLSCSPISGHRSVSWYQQTPGQGLQFLFEYFSETQRNKGNFPGRFSGRQFSNSRSEMNVSTLELGDSALYLCASSYPDSSYEQYFGPGTRLTVT.

The gene calls are TRBV10-1 and TRBJ2-3, with 9 nucleotides matching TRBD1. The CDR3 extends over 13 amino acids. V gave up 6 bases and J gave up 4 bases; unmatched junction bases: 2. CDR1 is WNHNN, CDR2 SYGVQD, per germline (reference sequence). The CDR3 sequence is CASRGQGSDTQYF. CDR3 in DNA: TGCGCCAGCAGGGGACAGGGCTCAGATACGCAGTATTTT.

The chain couples TRBV5-1 to TRBJ2-2; D may match TRBD1 or TRBD2 (6 bases each). Trimming pared 0 bases from V and 11 bases from J, leaving 17 bases between. The CDR3 loop spans 15 amino acids. Germline values: CDR1 SGHRS, CDR2 YFSETQ. CDR3 nucleotides: TGCGCCAGCAGCTTGGACAGGGCGGGTACTAGCGAGCTGTTTTTT. Translation gives CASSLDRAGTSELFF.

This clone has a handful of counts. The gene calls are TRBV18 and TRBJ1-2; D unclear. Germline V CDR1 and CDR2: KGHSH, LQKENI. The CDR3 spans 15 residues. Trimming cost V 3 bases and J 4 bases, with 15 bases left between them. CDR3: CASSPRADQTYGYTF. DNA for the CDR3: TGTGCCAGCTCACCTCGGGCGGACCAGACCTATGGCTACACCTTC.

The CDR3 nucleotides are TGTGCCAGCAGCCTACAAGCTTGGCAGGGCGGTGAGCAGTTCTTC. This codes for CASSLQAWQGGEQFF. The V call is TRBV14, the J call TRBJ2-1, with a possible D match to TRBD1 (5 bases). CDR3 size: 15 residues. The V gene lost 4 bases and the J gene lost 9 bases, with 19 bases spanning the gap. CDR1 and CDR2 (germline): SGHDN, FVKESK.

The genes are TRBV4-1 and TRBJ1-1; no reliable D call. The CDR3 extends over 14 amino acids. CDR1 and CDR2 (germline): MGHRA, YSYEKL. The V end lost 4 bases, the J end lost 1 base, and 10 bases lay between the germline ends. The CDR3 coding sequence is TGCGCCAGCAGCCCGGGATGGGCGAACACTGAAGCTTTCTTT. Its protein product is CASSPGWANTEAFF.

This chain uses TRBV30 with TRBJ1-5; D is unclear. CDR3 length equals 12 residues. Trimming shortened V by 1 base and J by 5 bases, and 6 bases separated the two germline ends. Germline V gene data show CDR1 as GTSNPN and CDR2 as SVGIG (reference sequence). DNA for the CDR3: TGTGCCTGGAGTGCGTGGGATCAGCCCCAGCATTTT. Amino acid sequence: CAWSAWDQPQHF.

The chain is built from TRBV7-9 and TRBJ2-1, with 9 bases matching TRBD2. The CDR3 covers 17 residues. Germline loops: CDR1 SEHNR, CDR2 FQNEAQ (reference sequence). After removal of 2 bases from V and 6 bases from J, the junction contained 11 bases not matched to a gene. The CDR3 nucleotides read TGTGCCAGCAGCTTAACGTTAGGGACTAGCCTGGGCAATGAGCAGTTCTTC. This sequence encodes CASSLTLGTSLGNEQFF.

This chain joins TRBV9 and TRBJ2-1; TRBD1 agrees at 8 bases. The V gene's germline CDR1 is SGDLS and CDR2 YYNGEE. J gave up 9 bases and V 4 bases, and 15 bases lay outside the gene matches. The CDR3 sequence is 16 residues long. In DNA, the CDR3 is TGTGCCAGCAGCCCCCGGGGCAGGGGGCGCCCCGGTGAGCAGTTCTTC. Protein: CASSPRGRGRPGEQFF.

The V and J genes are TRBV5-4 and TRBJ2-7; 7 nucleotides match TRBD2. J lost 3 bases, V lost 0 bases, and 6 bases had no gene match. CDR1 SGHNT and CDR2 YYREEE come from the germline V gene (reference sequence). The CDR3 runs 15 residues. The CDR3 DNA reads TGTGCCAGCAGCTTGGGTGGCGGGAGTAGCTACGAGCAGTACTTC. It specifies CASSLGGGSSYEQYF.